A selection of T cell receptor beta chains follows, all from one sample in a study of technical replicates of blood from four donors. The method was immunoSEQ multiplex PCR; TCRdb's version includes in-frame clones alone and lacks a portion of them. This sample has fewer than 45,000 clones; around 96% occur once, and the top ten carry 0.35% to 0.4%. Sequenced material: T cells isolated from PBMCs. The receptors here all came from a human donor in good health. CDR3s leave out the opening cysteine and the closing phenylalanine or tryptophan. The D gene is left open where the match is weak.

D: TRBD2
J: TRBJ2-1
V: TRBV7-9
CDR3: ASSLVLAGGSDEQF

D: TRBD2
J: TRBJ2-3
V: TRBV10-1
CDR3: ASSKAGGGTDTQY

D: NA
J: TRBJ1-5
V: TRBV28
CDR3: ASTLQGLSNQPQH

D: TRBD2
J: TRBJ2-1
V: TRBV6-6
CDR3: ASSSVLAGGRNEQF

D: TRBD2
J: TRBJ2-7
V: TRBV14
CDR3: ASSQGRVLAETYEQY

D: NA
J: TRBJ1-3
V: TRBV5-4
CDR3: ASSLGVSSGNTIY

D: NA
J: TRBJ2-2
V: TRBV7-8
CDR3: ASRLGGGELF

D: TRBD1
J: TRBJ2-7
V: TRBV18
CDR3: ASSHDRGYEQY

D: NA
J: TRBJ1-2
V: TRBV30
CDR3: AWSVGANYGYT

D: TRBD2
J: TRBJ2-1
V: TRBV6-5
CDR3: ASSLWLAGARNEQF

D: TRBD1
J: TRBJ2-1
V: TRBV5-1
CDR3: ASSWTGDVYNEQF

D: TRBD2
J: TRBJ2-7
V: TRBV13
CDR3: ASSAAGTTPYYEQY

D: NA
J: TRBJ1-4
V: TRBV5-1
CDR3: ASSWGVGEITEKLF

D: NA
J: TRBJ1-2
V: TRBV27
CDR3: ASWEGGYT

D: NA
J: TRBJ1-3
V: TRBV7-9
CDR3: ASSLESRASGNTIY

D: TRBD2
J: TRBJ2-7
V: TRBV5-1
CDR3: ASSLANRLAGGTHEQY

D: NA
J: TRBJ1-4
V: TRBV18
CDR3: ASSRGQTTNEKLF

D: TRBD2
J: TRBJ2-5
V: TRBV11-2
CDR3: ASSFSGTNVETQY

D: NA
J: TRBJ2-1
V: TRBV7-3
CDR3: ASSSGQSNEQF

D: NA
J: TRBJ2-2
V: TRBV6-5
CDR3: ASSPPGVEGLF

D: NA
J: TRBJ1-1
V: TRBV10-3
CDR3: AISEYMNTEAF

D: NA
J: TRBJ2-7
V: TRBV4-2
CDR3: ASSHQQETSYEQY

D: NA
J: TRBJ2-2
V: TRBV2
CDR3: ASRGLLNTGELF

D: NA
J: TRBJ2-1
V: TRBV6-4
CDR3: ASSDSFRRPGNEQF

D: TRBD2
J: TRBJ2-5
V: TRBV30
CDR3: AWSVGGGDVETQY

D: TRBD2
J: TRBJ2-3
V: TRBV4-1
CDR3: ASSQVEGGREMTDTQY

D: NA
J: TRBJ1-5
V: TRBV7-9
CDR3: ASSLGIRAREPQH

D: NA
J: TRBJ2-2
V: TRBV28
CDR3: AARQTMNTGELF

D: TRBD1
J: TRBJ1-5
V: TRBV28
CDR3: ASSSTGTASNQPQH

D: TRBD2
J: TRBJ2-7
V: TRBV5-1
CDR3: ASSWRLAGSYEQY

D: TRBD2
J: TRBJ2-7
V: TRBV7-3
CDR3: ASSFSPSGYYEQY

D: TRBD1
J: TRBJ1-5
V: TRBV19
CDR3: ASSLGQVGQPQH

D: TRBD1
J: TRBJ2-6
V: TRBV4-1
CDR3: ASSLLNRGQGSGANVLT

D: NA
J: TRBJ1-1
V: TRBV18
CDR3: ASSPKTGNTEAF

D: TRBD1
J: TRBJ1-4
V: TRBV5-4
CDR3: ASSLAGGERKLF

D: TRBD2
J: TRBJ2-1
V: TRBV5-6
CDR3: ASSRPLAGELDEQF

D: TRBD2
J: TRBJ2-3
V: TRBV2
CDR3: ARRESTDTQY

D: TRBD1
J: TRBJ1-2
V: TRBV29-1
CDR3: SGDRGRGNGYT

D: TRBD1
J: TRBJ1-4
V: TRBV30
CDR3: AFLRRGTVNEKLF

D: NA
J: TRBJ2-7
V: TRBV5-6
CDR3: ASSLNLFYEQY

D: NA
J: TRBJ2-5
V: TRBV30
CDR3: AWSVGQQETQY

D: TRBD1
J: TRBJ1-2
V: TRBV11-3
CDR3: ASSPVDRVGSGYT

D: NA
J: TRBJ1-1
V: TRBV5-4
CDR3: ASSLGQLTEAF

D: TRBD1
J: TRBJ2-3
V: TRBV4-3
CDR3: ASSRGTGGTDTQY

D: NA
J: TRBJ2-1
V: TRBV11-2
CDR3: ASSLGGSQYNEQF

D: NA
J: TRBJ1-1
V: TRBV27
CDR3: ASKAFSTEAF